This TCR beta chain was observed in a study of CD8 T cells in Susac syndrome. Overall study context: Patients with Susac syndrome were therapy-naive, on corticosteroids, or on intravenous immunoglobulin alone at blood draw.

The CDR3 is made up of 11 amino acids. CDR1 and CDR2 from the germline V gene are SEHNR and FQNEAQ (reference sequence). Random hexamers served to reverse transcribe about 0.45 to 1 ug RNA. Each CDR3 protein gets one entry after TCRdb re-called the immunoSEQ multiplex PCR reads with MiXCR. The table lists about 140,000 distinct CDR3 sequences, approximately 95% of them singletons, with 0.14% in the top ten. This clonotype showed up just a few times. At one of its ends the junction is not consistent with the germline gene, which may arise from a read error. V is TRBV7-9 and J is TRBJ2-7; the D is unclear. The sample comprised CD4+ T cells from PBMCs. The source is a human donor with Susac syndrome. As DNA, the CDR3 is TGTGCCAGCAGTTTAGTCTACGAGCAGTACTTC. Translation gives CASSLVYEQYF.